This T cell receptor beta chain was recovered during a study of memory CD4+ T cells and cytomegalovirus serostatus. Findings of the study overall: About 40% of the roughly 150 known CMV-associated TCRbeta sequences appeared in CD4+ memory.

Remarks on this clone: The antigen remains unidentified.

CDR1 is SGHRS, CDR2 YFSETQ, per germline. The CDR3 has 16 amino acids. V lost 0 bases and J lost 6, with 18 bases in between. The sort gate was single viable CD3+CD4+CD8-CD45RO+ cells for memory CD4+ T cells. Measured with immunoSEQ multiplex PCR; TCRdb has only the in-frame clones, and not every one. This table holds under 40,000 clones, around 79% found once. The chain employs TRBV5-1 and TRBJ1-1; a weak D match, TRBD1 (5 bases). The sample was memory CD4+ T cells from blood. The receptor comes from an adult in good health and CMV-seropositive. CDR3 DNA: TGCGCCAGCAGCTTGGTGAGGGGCCACGCCGGGCCTGAAGCTTTCTTT. Protein: CASSLVRGHAGPEAFF.